The 11 T cell receptor beta chains reported below all come from one sample, sequenced in a study of cytotoxic CD8 clonotypes in ibrutinib-treated CLL. Assay used: immunoSEQ multiplex PCR; TCRdb lists only in-frame clones, some missing. This sample has some 130,000 clones, with under 95% found just once. Source: PBMCs, taken after 12 months of ibrutinib treatment. The receptor set was obtained from a human donor with chronic lymphocytic leukemia.

The chain links TRBV18 to TRBJ2-1; a weak D match, TRBD2 (5 bases). The germline gives CDR1 KGHSH, CDR2 LQKENI. Trimming removed 1 base from V and 2 bases from J, with 15 bases in between. CDR3 length: 17 amino acids. CDR3 region: CASSPLESGMAYNEQFF. CDR3 coding DNA: TGTGCCAGCTCACCACTCGAGTCCGGGATGGCCTACAATGAGCAGTTCTTC.

The V gene is TRBV6-5, the J gene TRBJ1-2; 7 nucleotides match TRBD1. Germline CDR1 and CDR2: MNHEY and SVGAGI. The CDR3 consists of 13 residues. The ends lost 7 bases at V and 5 bases at J; junction bases unmatched: 7. Here the CDR3 DNA reads TGTGCCAGCACCACGGGGACAGAGTATGGCTACACCTTC. Amino acids: CASTTGTEYGYTF.

The chain has TRBV19 and TRBJ1-2, with TRBD1 matching over 9 bases. CDR3 length: 15 amino acids. Germline assignment: CDR1 LNHDA and CDR2 SQIVND (reference sequence). V was clipped by 4 bases and J by 4 bases; unmatched bases: 7. The CDR3 DNA sequence: TGTGCCAGTAGTAGCACAGGGGGCATGGGCTATGGCTACACCTTC. Amino acid sequence: CASSSTGGMGYGYTF.

The V gene is TRBV11-1, the J gene TRBJ2-7; 12 bases agree with TRBD2. The CDR3 runs to 15 residues. With V trimmed by 3 bases and J by 1 base, 1 base remained unmatched. Germline V gene data show CDR1 as SGHAT and CDR2 as FQDESV (reference sequence). CDR3 DNA sequence: TGTGCCAGCAGCTTTGGGACTAGCGGGTCCTACGAGCAGTACTTC. Protein sequence: CASSFGTSGSYEQYF.

As to this clone: One junction end does not reproduce the germline sequence, and a read error may be involved. The chain combines TRBV7-9 with TRBJ1-2; D perhaps matches TRBD1 (5 bases). The length of the CDR3 is 12 residues. The germline CDR1 and CDR2 sequences are SEHNR and FQNEAQ (reference sequence). Written as DNA, the CDR3 is TGTGCCAGCAGTTTAGGGACGGACGGCTACACCTTC. Translated, it gives CASSLGTDGYTF.

This clone has only a few counts. The chain carries TRBV7-9 and TRBJ2-7; 11 nucleotides agree with TRBD2. Losses at the gene ends were 8 bases for V and 4 bases for J; bases not matched to a gene: 4. The CDR3 length is 13 residues. Germline V CDR1 and CDR2: SEHNR, FQNEAQ (reference sequence). The CDR3 here is CASVLAGAYEQYF. The DNA of the CDR3 is TGTGCCAGCGTACTAGCGGGAGCTTACGAGCAGTACTTC.

This clone was seen a single time. The gene calls are TRBV2 and TRBJ2-1; TRBD1 matches at 9 bases. The CDR3 is made up of 15 amino acids. Germline V gene data show CDR1 as SNHLY and CDR2 as FYNNEI. The V and J ends lost 6 bases and 8 bases, in that order; junction bases with no gene match: 11. CDR3 DNA: TGTGCCAGCAGCCCTCAGACAGGGGGGAGGGATGAGCAGTTCTTC. It translates to CASSPQTGGRDEQFF.

V usage is TRBV2 and J usage is TRBJ1-1; no firm D call. This CDR3 spans 11 amino acids. The germline V and J ends were trimmed by 3 bases and 7 bases, with 6 bases remaining between them. Looked up from germline, CDR1 is SNHLY and CDR2 is FYNNEI. The CDR3 spells CASSERVEAFF. CDR3 nucleotides: TGTGCCAGCAGTGAGCGGGTTGAAGCTTTCTTT.

The chain couples TRBV5-1 to TRBJ2-7; D is undetermined. Germline V gene lookup returns CDR1 SGHRS and CDR2 YFSETQ. V shed 4 bases and J shed 0 bases, with 2 bases lying between them. This CDR3 contains 11 residues. This chain's CDR3 is CASSNSYEQYF. As DNA, the CDR3 is TGCGCCAGCAGCAACTCCTACGAGCAGTACTTC. The full variable domain, rest sourced from reference TRBV5-1 and TRBJ2-7, is KAGVTQTPRYLIKTRGQQVTLSCSPISGHRSVSWYQQTPGQGLQFLFEYFSETQRNKGNFPGRFSGRQFSNSRSEMNVSTLELGDSALYLCASSNSYEQYFGPGTRLTVT.

The chain links TRBV25-1 to TRBJ2-1; 8 bases are a match to TRBD2. V dropped 6 bases and J dropped 3; count of bases not matched to a gene: 10. The germline CDR1 and CDR2 sequences are MGHDK and SYGVNS. The CDR3 length is 16 residues. CDR3 protein: CASSIPREGHYNEQFF. The CDR3 region has the DNA TGTGCCAGCAGCATACCACGGGAGGGCCACTACAATGAGCAGTTCTTC.

J is TRBJ2-1 and V is TRBV12-5; 8 bases line up with TRBD2. The CDR3 loop spans 20 amino acids. Germline-derived CDR1 and CDR2 are LGHNT and FRNRAP. V lost 0 bases to trimming and J lost 0 bases; unmatched junction nucleotides: 13. The CDR3 bases are TGTGCTAGTGGTTTGGTACCCGCTGAGCGGGAGCGAAGCTCCTACAATGAGCAGTTCTTC. The encoded protein is CASGLVPAERERSSYNEQFF.